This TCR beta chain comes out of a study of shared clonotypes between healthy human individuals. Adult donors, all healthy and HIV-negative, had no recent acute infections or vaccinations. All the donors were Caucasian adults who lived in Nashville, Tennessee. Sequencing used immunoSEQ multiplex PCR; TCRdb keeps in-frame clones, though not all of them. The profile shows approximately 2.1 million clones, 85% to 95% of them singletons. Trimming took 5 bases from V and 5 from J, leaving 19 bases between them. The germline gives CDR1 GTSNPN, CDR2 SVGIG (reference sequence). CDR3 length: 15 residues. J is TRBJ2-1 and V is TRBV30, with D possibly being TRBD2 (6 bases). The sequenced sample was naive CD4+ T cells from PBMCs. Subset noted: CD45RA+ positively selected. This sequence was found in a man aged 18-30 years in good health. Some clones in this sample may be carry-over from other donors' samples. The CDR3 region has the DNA TGTGCCTGGGATGGCCCCCGACTAGGGAACAATGAGCAGTTCTTC. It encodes CAWDGPRLGNNEQFF.